The source of this T cell receptor (beta chain) is a study of molecular identifiers for immune sequencing clone quantification. This clonotype was recorded at least ten times. The ends lost 8 bases at V and 8 bases at J; junction bases unmatched: 12. The CDR3 covers 14 residues. TCRdb re-derived calls from the PCR reads in MiXCR, one entry per CDR3 protein. The sample yields some 40,000 distinct CDR3 sequences, around 20% seen once. The receptor's source is a human donor in good health. Some libraries in this study had Jurkat cell RNA spiked in. Sequenced material: naive CD8+ T cells from blood, with Jurkat cell RNA spiked in. Indicated subset: FACS-sorted CD8+CD4-CCR7+CD45RA+ naive T cells. The V call is TRBV12-3 or TRBV12-4, the J call TRBJ1-2; 9 bases align to TRBD1. The CDR3 spells CASGFNTGGLGYTF. The CDR3 DNA reads as TGTGCCAGCGGATTCAATACAGGGGGCCTCGGCTACACCTTC.